The 10 T cell receptor beta chains presented below share a single source sample, sequenced in a study of human T cells and chemical hapten exposure. One entry per CDR3 protein, called by TCRdb with MiXCR from the RACE reads. Among tens of thousands of distinct CDR3 sequences listed, about 9% were seen once. Time point given: patch test 1, 2 weeks after DPC sensitization. Stated treatment: therapeutic diphenylcyclopropenone sensitization with weekly scalp DPC. The source was whole blood, collected in connection with sensitization to the hapten diphenylcyclopropenone (DPC). The origin of the receptors is a woman aged 45-60 years with alopecia areata. Some clones in this sample may be carry-over from other donors' samples.

This chain joins TRBV18 and TRBJ2-7; D not certain. V lost 3 bases, J lost 0 bases, and 9 bases lay in between. Per the germline V gene, CDR1 is KGHSH and CDR2 is LQKENI. This CDR3 is 14 amino acids long. This CDR3 is CASSPALSSYEQYF. CDR3 bases: TGTGCCAGCTCACCGGCGCTGAGCTCCTACGAGCAGTACTTC.

This clonotype was seen ten or more times. The V and J genes are TRBV5-1 and TRBJ2-1, with TRBD1 identical over 8 bases. Germline CDR1 SGHRS, CDR2 YFSETQ. This CDR3 region has 19 residues. Trimming cost V 0 bases and J 8 bases; bases outside gene matches: 19. The chain's CDR3 is CASSLEPMQGALKVDEQFF. The CDR3 nucleotides read TGCGCCAGCAGCTTGGAGCCTATGCAGGGGGCGCTTAAGGTCGATGAGCAGTTCTTC.

This clonotype was picked up many times. The V call is TRBV29-1, the J call TRBJ2-7; D uncertain. This CDR3 comprises 13 residues. The germline CDR1 and CDR2 sequences are SQVTM and ANQGSEA. The ends were cut back, 7 bases at V and 0 bases at J, with 13 bases in the middle. In DNA, the CDR3 is TGCAGCGCTTACTCCAGGAGCTCCTACGAGCAGTACTTC. This translates into CSAYSRSSYEQYF.

Ten or more counts support this clonotype. V gene TRBV18 combines with J gene TRBJ2-7; D gene unclear. The germline V and J ends were trimmed by 2 bases and 2 bases, with 13 bases remaining between them. Germline CDR1 KGHSH, CDR2 LQKENI. There are 15 residues in the CDR3. CDR3 DNA: TGTGCCAGCTCACCAATCCCGGCCCAGACCTACGAGCAGTACTTC. Residues: CASSPIPAQTYEQYF.

This clonotype was detected many times. The V gene is TRBV27, the J gene TRBJ1-1, with 8 nucleotides matching TRBD1. The junction had 8 bases not matched to a gene; V was cut back by 7 bases and J by 7 bases. The germline gives CDR1 MNHEY, CDR2 SMNVEV (reference sequence). CDR3 length equals 13 residues. The chain's CDR3 is CASKWTGLGEAFF. The CDR3, as DNA: TGTGCCAGCAAATGGACAGGGTTGGGTGAAGCTTTCTTT.

This clonotype was recorded many times. The genes are TRBV25-1 and TRBJ1-2; D possibly corresponds to TRBD1 (6 bases). CDR1 MGHDK and CDR2 SYGVNS come from the germline V gene. The ends were cut back, 4 bases at V and 4 bases at J, with 10 bases in the middle. The CDR3 contains 13 residues. DNA for the CDR3: TGTGCCAGCAGTGCTGGACAGCGCTATGGCTACACCTTC. Translation: CASSAGQRYGYTF.

V and J are TRBV7-2 and TRBJ1-2; D call uncertain. CDR3 length equals 12 residues. The V gene's germline CDR1 is SGHTA and CDR2 FQGNSA. Trimming pared 5 bases from V and 6 bases from J, leaving 10 bases between. CDR3 sequence: CASSPRTDGYTF. CDR3 bases: TGTGCCAGCAGCCCCAGGACGGATGGCTACACCTTC.

This clonotype was observed many times. The genes are TRBV20-1 and TRBJ2-2; tentatively, D is TRBD1 or TRBD2 (6 bases each). Trimming took off 6 bases at V and 5 bases at J, with 16 bases between the two ends. This CDR3 contains 14 residues. Germline-derived CDR1 and CDR2 are DFQATT and SNEGSKA (reference sequence). This chain's CDR3 is CSARGPVGTGELFF. CDR3 DNA sequence: TGCAGTGCCCGGGGGCCCGTCGGGACCGGGGAGCTGTTTTTT.

Ten or more counts support this clonotype. The rearrangement links TRBV3-1 to TRBJ2-1; TRBD1 aligns across 9 bases. V shed 4 bases, J shed 3 bases, and the junction held 7 bases outside the gene matches. CDR3 size: 16 residues. From germline, CDR1 is LGHDT and CDR2 YNNKEL (reference sequence). In DNA form, the CDR3 reads TGTGCCAGCAGCCTCTCATCGGGACAGGGCTACAATGAGCAGTTCTTC. It encodes CASSLSSGQGYNEQFF.

This clonotype was observed at least ten times. The rearrangement links TRBV12-3 or TRBV12-4 to TRBJ2-1; perhaps TRBD2 as D (5 bases). V shed 6 bases and J shed 6 bases, with 15 bases lying between them. This CDR3 contains 14 residues. CDR3 residues: CASRRRESSNEQFF. In DNA form, the CDR3 reads TGTGCCAGCAGAAGAAGGGAGTCTTCCAATGAGCAGTTCTTC.